This T cell receptor beta chain appears in the sequencing data of a study of shared T cell receptors in the human thymus. TCRdb keeps only in-frame clones here, not all; method: immunoSEQ multiplex PCR. Altogether hundreds of thousands of clones are present, around 87% being singletons, with the ten largest covering roughly 0.0094%. There are a few counts of this clone. V shed 6 bases, J shed 7 bases, and the junction held 12 bases outside the gene matches. This CDR3 contains 15 residues. The germline V gene has CDR1 MDHEN and CDR2 SYDVKM. This same sample was also part of a study on human thymus T cells. Per that paper: Thymic and blood repertoires showed apparently biased V and J gene usage. Thymic repertoires overlap heavily among unrelated individuals, related research has reported.

This chain joins TRBV28 and TRBJ1-3; TRBD1 matches at 7 bases. The sequencing input was thymocytes. This clonotype was obtained from a boy under two years old with a congenital heart defect. The CDR3 coding sequence is TGTGCCAGCAGCTCAACGCTGACAGGGTTCAACACCATATATTTT. This encodes CASSSTLTGFNTIYF.